The rows below give T cell receptor beta chains drawn from one sample of a study of cytomegalovirus exposure and HLA in healthy donors. Clones were read by immunoSEQ multiplex PCR, and TCRdb kept only the in-frame ones, dropping some. The sample consists of under 200,000 clones, 89% of them appearing once. Sequenced material: PBMCs. The origin of the receptors is a young man in good health and CMV-seropositive. CDR3s include the opening cysteine and the closing phenylalanine or tryptophan. A D gene is named only where the DNA matches it firmly. Rows may omit the clone size; those that give it use once, few, many or a size class.

clone size,D gene,J gene,V gene,CDR3 DNA,CDR3 protein
-,TRBD1,TRBJ2-5,TRBV27,TGTGCCAGCAGTTTATCGCGGAGGACAGGGGGCGGGGAGACCCAGTACTTC,CASSLSRRTGGGETQYF
-,-,TRBJ2-7,TRBV11-1,TGTGCCAGCAGCCCGACAGACTACGAGCAGTACTTC,CASSPTDYEQYF
once,-,TRBJ2-7,TRBV4-1,TGCGCCAGCAGCCAAGAGGTAGTCTACGAGCAGTACTTC,CASSQEVVYEQYF
-,-,TRBJ2-2,TRBV27,TGTGCCAGCAGTAAGACAGCCTTAAACACCGGGGAGCTGTTTTTT,CASSKTALNTGELFF
-,TRBD1,TRBJ2-1,TRBV29-1,TGCAGCGTTTCCCAGGGGGAGATCAATGAGCAGTTCTTC,CSVSQGEINEQFF
-,TRBD1,TRBJ1-5,TRBV19,TGTGCCAGTAGTATGATTGGACAGGGGGCATATCAGCCCCAGCATTTT,CASSMIGQGAYQPQHF
-,-,TRBJ2-1,TRBV10-1,TGCGCCAGCCAGGGACTGGGGTCCTACAATGAGCAGTTCTTC,CASQGLGSYNEQFF
-,TRBD1,TRBJ2-2,TRBV29-1,TGCAGCGTTCCTGCCGGGACAGGGAATGGTCTATACACCGGGGAGCTGTTTTTT,CSVPAGTGNGLYTGELFF
-,-,TRBJ1-5,TRBV27,TGTGCCAGCAGTTTATCAGTTGGGCAGGGTGGTCAGCCCCAGCATTTT,CASSLSVGQGGQPQHF
-,TRBD2,TRBJ2-1,TRBV27,TGTGCCAGCAGTTGGCGGGAGGCTAACAATGAGCAGTTCTTC,CASSWREANNEQFF
-,TRBD2,TRBJ2-1,TRBV6-1,TGTGCCACCCACGAAGCCGGCTTCCGGGGGGGTGAGCAGTTCTTC,CATHEAGFRGGEQFF
few,TRBD1,TRBJ2-7,TRBV6-1,TGTGCCAGCAGAATATACAAGGGACAGCCTTACGAGCAGTACTTC,CASRIYKGQPYEQYF
-,-,TRBJ2-7,TRBV19,TGTGCCAGTAGCAAAAGAGCGGGTGGCTACGAGCAGTACTTC,CASSKRAGGYEQYF
-,-,TRBJ1-1,TRBV4-1,TGCGCCAGCAGCCTTGGGTTATTGGAGACTGAAGCTTTCTTT,CASSLGLLETEAFF
few,-,TRBJ2-1,TRBV18,TGTGCCAGCTCAAACACAGGGCCCGATGAGCAGTTCTTC,CASSNTGPDEQFF
few,TRBD2,TRBJ2-7,TRBV18,TGTGCCAGCTCACCTGGACTAGCGGGCCACTCCTACGAGCAGTACTTC,CASSPGLAGHSYEQYF
-,-,TRBJ1-2,TRBV7-3,TGTGCCAGCAGCCCCGGCGGTCATTCTGATGGCTACACCTTC,CASSPGGHSDGYTF
-,-,TRBJ1-5,TRBV6-1,TGTGCCAGCAGCCGTAAACAGGACAATCAGCCCCAGCATTTT,CASSRKQDNQPQHF
-,TRBD2,TRBJ2-2,TRBV7-6,TGTGCCAGCAGCCTGACTAGCGGGAGCCTCCCTGGGAACACCGGGGAGCTGTTTTTT,CASSLTSGSLPGNTGELFF
-,TRBD1,TRBJ1-1,TRBV5-8,TGTGCCAGCAGCTATTGGACAGGGGCCACTGAAGCTTTCTTT,CASSYWTGATEAFF
-,-,TRBJ2-7,TRBV18,TGTGCCAGCTCATCTTCGACAGTCTCCTACGAGCAGTACTTC,CASSSSTVSYEQYF
once,-,TRBJ2-3,TRBV6-5,TGTGCCAGCAGTTACTCGAGGGAAAGTACAGATACGCAGTATTTT,CASSYSRESTDTQYF
-,-,TRBJ2-4,TRBV6-1,TGTGCCAGCAGTCCATACAGGGCAAACATTCAGTACTTC,CASSPYRANIQYF
-,-,TRBJ2-7,TRBV5-6,TGTGCCAGCAGCTCGCGCCGTGTCGGCTCCTACGAGCAGTACTTC,CASSSRRVGSYEQYF
-,TRBD2,TRBJ2-5,TRBV6-4,TGTGCCAGCAGTGACGGCGGTAGCGGGAGGGCGTGGGAGACCCAGTACTTC,CASSDGGSGRAWETQYF
-,-,TRBJ2-5,TRBV7-2,TGTGCCAGCAGCTTAGTGCCGGGAGTTGAGACCCAGTACTTC,CASSLVPGVETQYF
-,TRBD1,TRBJ1-4,TRBV7-9,TGTGCCAGCACCCTGAGGGGGGACAGCATTAATGAAAAACTGTTTTTT,CASTLRGDSINEKLFF
-,-,TRBJ2-5,TRBV5-6,TGTGCCAGCAGTTTTTGGGGGGGCCGGGAGACCCAGTACTTC,CASSFWGGRETQYF
-,TRBD1,TRBJ1-5,TRBV2,TGTGCCAGCAGCGTGTGGACAGGGGAAAATCAGCCCCAGCATTTT,CASSVWTGENQPQHF
-,-,TRBJ2-5,TRBV5-6,TGTGCCAGCAGCTTCGGAGGGCGCCAAGAGACCCAGTACTTC,CASSFGGRQETQYF
-,-,TRBJ2-1,TRBV11-3,TGTGCCAGCAGCTTAGCGAGCGCCAACAATGAGCAGTTCTTC,CASSLASANNEQFF
-,-,TRBJ2-7,TRBV28,TGTGCCAGCAGTGTTCCAGACTACGAGCAGTACTTC,CASSVPDYEQYF
-,-,TRBJ1-5,TRBV6-6,TGTGCCAGCAGTTACCGGACAGAAAATAATCAGCCCCAGCATTTT,CASSYRTENNQPQHF
-,TRBD2,TRBJ2-7,TRBV2,TGTGCCAGCAGTGGTCCGCGGGAGGGCGACGAGCAGTACTTC,CASSGPREGDEQYF
-,TRBD2,TRBJ2-1,TRBV5-6,TGTGCCAGCAACGGCCGGGACTATCACAATGAGCAGTTCTTC,CASNGRDYHNEQFF
-,-,TRBJ2-1,TRBV11-3,TGTGCCAGCAGCTTAGGACGGAGCCCCTACAATGAGCAGTTCTTC,CASSLGRSPYNEQFF
-,-,TRBJ2-5,TRBV29-1,TGCAGCGTCGCCCTCTCCAGGGGCCAAGAGACCCAGTACTTC,CSVALSRGQETQYF
-,TRBD2,TRBJ2-5,TRBV15,TGTGCCACCAGCACCATCTTGACTAGCGGGAGGGCCAGGACCCAGTACTTC,CATSTILTSGRARTQYF
-,TRBD1,TRBJ1-2,TRBV5-4,TGTGCCAGCAGCTTGCAGGGGGCTCCGGGCTACACCTTC,CASSLQGAPGYTF
-,-,TRBJ1-2,TRBV28,TGTGCCAGCAGTCGCGGCAGGGTCTATGGCTACACCTTC,CASSRGRVYGYTF